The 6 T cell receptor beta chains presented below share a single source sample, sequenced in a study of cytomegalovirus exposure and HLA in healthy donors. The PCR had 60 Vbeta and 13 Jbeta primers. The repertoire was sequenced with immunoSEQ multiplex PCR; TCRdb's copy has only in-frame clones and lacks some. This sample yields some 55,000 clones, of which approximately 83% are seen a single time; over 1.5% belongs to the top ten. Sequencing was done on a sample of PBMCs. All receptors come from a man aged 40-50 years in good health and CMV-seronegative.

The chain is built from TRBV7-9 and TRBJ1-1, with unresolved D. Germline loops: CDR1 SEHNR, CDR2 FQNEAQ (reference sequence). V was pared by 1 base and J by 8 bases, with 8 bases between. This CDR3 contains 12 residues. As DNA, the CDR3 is TGTGCCAGCAGCTTAGAGAGGTTCGAAGCTTTCTTT. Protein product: CASSLERFEAFF.

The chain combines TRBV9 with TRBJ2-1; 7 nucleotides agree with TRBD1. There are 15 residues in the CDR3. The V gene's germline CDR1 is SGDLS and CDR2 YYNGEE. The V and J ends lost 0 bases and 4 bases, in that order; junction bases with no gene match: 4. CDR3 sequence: CASSVAWDSYNEQFF. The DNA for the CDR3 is TGTGCCAGCAGCGTAGCCTGGGACAGTTACAATGAGCAGTTCTTC.

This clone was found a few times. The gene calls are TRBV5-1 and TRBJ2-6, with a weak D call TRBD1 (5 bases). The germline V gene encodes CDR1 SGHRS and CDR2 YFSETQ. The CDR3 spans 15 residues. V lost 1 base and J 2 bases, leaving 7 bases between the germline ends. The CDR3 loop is CASSLQGAGANVLTF. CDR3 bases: TGCGCCAGCAGCTTGCAGGGTGCTGGGGCCAACGTCCTGACTTTC. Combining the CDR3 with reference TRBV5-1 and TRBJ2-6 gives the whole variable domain KAGVTQTPRYLIKTRGQQVTLSCSPISGHRSVSWYQQTPGQGLQFLFEYFSETQRNKGNFPGRFSGRQFSNSRSEMNVSTLELGDSALYLCASSLQGAGANVLTFGAGSRLTVL.

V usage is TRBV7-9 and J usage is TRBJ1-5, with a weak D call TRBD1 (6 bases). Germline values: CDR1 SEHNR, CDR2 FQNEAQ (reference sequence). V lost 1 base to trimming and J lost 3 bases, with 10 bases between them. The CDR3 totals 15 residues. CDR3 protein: CASSLEGGANQPQHF. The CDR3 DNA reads TGTGCCAGCAGCTTAGAAGGGGGAGCCAATCAGCCCCAGCATTTT.

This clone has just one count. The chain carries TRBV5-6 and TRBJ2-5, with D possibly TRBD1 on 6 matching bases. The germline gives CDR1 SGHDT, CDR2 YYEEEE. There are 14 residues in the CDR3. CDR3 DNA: TGTGCTGGGAGTGGGGCAGGGGTCCAAGAGACCCAGTACTTC. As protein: CAGSGAGVQETQYF.

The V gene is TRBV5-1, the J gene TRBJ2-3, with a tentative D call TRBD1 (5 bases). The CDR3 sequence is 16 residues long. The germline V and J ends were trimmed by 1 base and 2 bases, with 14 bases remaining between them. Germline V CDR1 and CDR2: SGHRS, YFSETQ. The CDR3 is CASSLSGKFYTDTQYF. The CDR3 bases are TGCGCCAGCAGCTTGTCAGGGAAGTTCTACACAGATACGCAGTATTTT.